This TCR beta chain was captured in a study of cytomegalovirus exposure and HLA in healthy donors (TCRdb year 2017). Background on the whole study: An earlier analysis of fewer than 750 of the donors reported approximately 260 Gb of sequence data and 95 million to 140 million unique TCR beta sequences obtained from approximately 180 million T cells. Donor age, sex, ethnicity and CMV serostatus were compiled together with the repertoire data. The genetic ancestry cluster associated with self-reported Caucasian donors included around 76% of the 300 to 400 genotyped donors. The later analysis used no new phenotypic data to find candidate immune exposures, relying instead on TCR beta sequences and their occurrence across donors. High-throughput TCR immunosequencing, statistical association of individual TCRs with disease status, and machine learning were combined to predict cytomegalovirus infection status. Class I and class II HLA loci were covered by the typing at four-digit resolution. Besides the first cohort of 666 subjects, a separate validation cohort made up of 90 to 150 different subjects was used. Five DR-DQ haplotypes were treated as single units for association and clustering because of strong linkage in the cohort. On average, over 200,000 unique TCR beta nucleotide sequences were sequenced per donor among roughly 430 genotyped donors of the cohort, with roughly 19% of those sequences being non-productive. Typing coverage varied by locus: roughly 620-640 donors for A, B, C, DRB1 and DQB1; more than 500 for DQA1; around 610 for DPA1; 450 to 480 for DPB1. The study used immunosequencing to profile the T cell repertoires of some 600 subjects and linked those repertoires to cytomegalovirus serostatus. A later analysis re-examined previously published TCR beta repertoires from around 670 donors and added high-resolution HLA genotyping to investigate patterns of TCR occurrence. An earlier analysis of approximately 630 of the donors applied high-throughput TCR beta sequencing to assess whether each TCR beta V gene segment acted as functional or pseudogenic. Every repertoire in the discovery cohort had been generated on one and the same sequencing platform. Approximately 310 gigabases of sequencing data and some 85 million unique TCR sequences were included in an early release covering 550 to 800 HLA-typed donors. In a later genetic analysis, genome-wide SNP genotypes for about 65% of the 666 donors were used, and that subset was treated as a discovery cohort. The study was designed to test whether signatures of past pathogen exposure could be identified by cataloging public T cell receptors.

This clone was observed a few times. Its antigen is still unknown. No base qualities exist here, and no much larger clone lies one base off it. Paper-wide results and their limitations: The only immune exposure information available for the cohort was CMV serostatus. The cohort was sequenced for TCR beta chains only, and without alpha or paired-chain data the features that could be detected were limited. Presence/absence analyses assumed roughly uniform sequencing depth across donors, an assumption that may not hold. A later analysis reported that several top co-occurrence clusters appeared linked to parvovirus B19, influenza, CMV and Epstein-Barr virus. Across donors, most TCR sequences were observed very rarely, whereas some public TCRs were present in many individuals. A few of the identified cytomegalovirus-associated TCR beta chains were confirmed in vitro to be specific for cytomegalovirus antigens. In an earlier analysis of 587 of the donors, most TCR beta V segments were observed in productive rearrangements about 87% or about 30% of the time, broadly matching IMGT annotations. An association between a missense DCLRE1C variant and V-gene and J-gene trimming of TCR beta chains was found in a later genetic analysis and replicated in an independent cohort. The 87-base-pair reads could not distinguish some IMGT-functional V segments, including TRBV6-2 and TRBV6-3, so those segments were excluded. According to a later genetic analysis, donors in an Asian-associated ancestry cluster had fewer N-insertions in productive TCRs than the approximately 710-donor mean. Linkage disequilibrium might explain the correlated functional status among segregating V segments, but an unknown experimental factor could not be excluded. Most CMV-associated TCR beta chains appeared to be HLA-restricted in a later analysis, and the HLA associations seemed to be driven largely by CMV exposure. Roughly 15 rarely observed V segments, including chromosome 9 orphons, were excluded from the earlier analysis of a few hundred of the donors because counts were too low. Cytomegalovirus status was reported to be diagnosed by the classifier with high specificity and sensitivity in both the original and validation cohorts. According to a later analysis, TCR association rates differed among HLA loci, with DRB1 alleles showing the most associated TCRs and HLA-C alleles showing the fewest. A cluster of highly shared sequence variants was judged likely to be a technical artifact of the sequencing pipeline. A further reported finding was that TCR beta sequences accurately predicted the HLA-A and HLA-B alleles for most subjects in the first cohort. The study gave a list of some 150 TCR beta chains associated with cytomegalovirus. It was suggested by the authors that the approach could potentially be generalized to other disease states and immunological phenotypes. A later analysis associated about 18,000 TCR beta sequences with specific HLA alleles at a false discovery rate of 0.05. Compared with equally common non-associated chains, HLA-associated TCR beta chains in a later analysis were more clonally expanded and had lower generation probabilities. Because HLA typing was missing for some donors at each locus, association tests included only the typed subset. Strong co-occurrence of HLA alleles, especially DR and DQ, made assigning TCR associations to individual alleles difficult.

V is pared back by 5 bases and J by 3 bases, with 11 bases lying between the germline termini. CDR1 and CDR2 were assigned from the germline V gene as MNHEY and SVGAGI. The CDR3 covers 14 residues, taking in both the cysteine and the phenylalanine. Just the 42-base CDR3 DNA is kept, in frame starting at base 1. The receptor library was made with the immunoSEQ multiplex PCR assay. The multiplex PCR relied on a mix of 60 forward primers for TCR Vbeta segments and 13 reverse primers for TCR Jbeta segments. The CDR3 region of rearranged TCR beta genes was amplified from genomic DNA with a multiplex PCR assay. The amplified TCR beta libraries were sequenced on the Illumina HiSeq System as 87-base-pair reads. Regarding the original processing steps: Across the 600 to 700 repertoires, a later analysis counted 80 million or so unique TCR beta chains, roughly 11 million of which were shared by at least two donors. To remove PCR and sequencing errors, raw reads were error-corrected and collapsed into unique sequences using a nearest-neighbor algorithm that merged closely related sequences. CDR3 sequences were aligned to IMGT reference sequences to assign V, D and J gene segments. For a sequence to be retained, a match of at least six nucleotides to both a V gene segment and a J gene segment was required. Rearrangements were classified as productive when the CDR3 lacked stop codons and remained in frame with V and J, and all other rearrangements were classified as non-productive. CDR3 was defined by IMGT convention, running from the second conserved V-encoded cysteine to the conserved J-encoded phenylalanine. The earlier analysis of about 640 of the donors excluded any sequence lacking an unambiguous match to a single V gene segment. An earlier analysis of fewer than 750 of the donors classified V segments as functional when productive rearrangements were above 56.7% and as segregating when the standard deviation between donors was above 5%. A statistical classification framework was developed to diagnose cytomegalovirus status using the catalog of TCR beta chain sequences. A later analysis assigned V and J genes by comparing TCR nucleotide sequences with IMGT/GENE-DB human TR gene sequences. A later analysis assigned CDR3 sequences and most-parsimonious VDJ recombination scenarios with the TCRdist pipeline. In a later analysis, each TCR beta chain was defined by its CDR3 amino acid sequence together with its V-gene family, and reads lacking a unique V-gene family were excluded. A later analysis removed over 500 highly shared, low-generation-probability nucleotide sequences to deal with suspected cross-contamination and a sequencing artifact. A later analysis calculated a clonal expansion index for each public chain from normalized within-repertoire ranks of inferred template counts. In a later analysis, generation probabilities were computed with a VDJ recombination model fitted to out-of-frame rearrangements, and the resulting probabilities were checked against IGoR. Hypergeometric tests were used in a later analysis to score TCR-TCR, TCR-HLA and TCR-CMV co-occurrence, with a repertoire-size bias correction applied to the TCR pairs. In a later analysis, false discovery rates were estimated by permuting HLA or CMV assignments 20 times. In a later analysis, co-occurring TCRs were grouped with DBSCAN, and TCRdist sequence similarity was added when clustering was performed within HLA-allele-positive subsets. Repertoires with fewer than 30,000 or more than 120,000 public chains were left out of co-occurrence clustering, as were about 5 repertoires with anomalous nucleotide sharing. TCRdb stores this immuneACCESS table with in-frame sequences only. Part of the clones is absent; in the studies checked, under half of the shortfall reflects unresolved V genes, and no reason is known for the rest. V, J and clone size are those of that table, while D and trimming were read from the DNA. For this sample the table gives some 150,000 clones, of which roughly 85% were detected only once. The top ten clonotypes cover over 1.5% of the sample.

The cohort comprised more than 550 healthy bone marrow donors. Cohort members were all nominally healthy when sampled, although unrecorded immune exposures were likely present. The donor tested CMV seronegative, placing the donor among the roughly 340 seronegative members of the cohort. A peripheral blood sample was provided by each donor, and peripheral blood mononuclear cells were used for TCR beta sequencing. The Qiagen DNeasy Blood Extraction Kit was used to extract genomic DNA from the blood cell samples. This clonotype was obtained from a man aged 40-50 years in good health and CMV-seronegative. This chain is built from TRBV6-5 and TRBJ1-5; D gene: possibly TRBD1, on 6 matching bases. Specimen: PBMCs. Here is the DNA: TGTGCCAGCAGTACGGGGGGGCTCAATCAGCCCCAGCATTTT. Translated, this gives CASSTGGLNQPQHF.